The 9 T cell receptor beta chains presented below share a single source sample, sequenced in a study of identical twins. TCRdb reprocessed the 5' RACE reads via MiXCR and lists one record per CDR3 protein. This table has around 570,000 distinct CDR3 sequences, over 8.5% appearing once. The same data also contributed to another study, on yellow fever vaccine responses in identical twins.

Sequenced material: PBMCs. The receptors shown here come from a woman aged 18-29 years in good health.

This clonotype was counted a few times. The V gene is TRBV29-1, the J gene TRBJ2-3, with TRBD2 identical over 7 bases. This CDR3 contains 12 residues. The junction had 9 bases not matched to a gene; V was cut back by 6 bases and J by 9 bases. The V gene's germline CDR1 is SQVTM and CDR2 ANQGSEA. The CDR3 spells CSVGEGLGTQYF. CDR3 coding DNA: TGCAGCGTCGGGGAGGGCCTCGGGACGCAGTATTTT.

The chain joins TRBV29-1 to TRBJ1-2; 9 bases fit TRBD1. The ends lost 3 bases at V and 7 bases at J; junction bases unmatched: 3. The germline V gene has CDR1 SQVTM and CDR2 ANQGSEA. The CDR3 consists of 12 residues. The CDR3 sequence is CSVDGTGSGYTF. The CDR3 nucleotides are TGCAGCGTTGACGGGACAGGGAGTGGCTACACCTTC.

This clonotype was recorded a few times. The V and J genes are TRBV29-1 and TRBJ2-1, with 14 nucleotides matching TRBD2. CDR3 length: 18 amino acids. The germline CDR1 and CDR2 sequences are SQVTM and ANQGSEA. The junction had 13 bases not matched to a gene; V was cut back by 8 bases and J by 1 base. The CDR3 loop is CSTPPGLAGEGSYNEQFF. The CDR3, as DNA: TGCAGCACTCCACCGGGACTAGCGGGGGAGGGGTCCTACAATGAGCAGTTCTTC.

V is TRBV24-1 and J is TRBJ2-7; 7 bases agree with TRBD1. There are 13 residues in the CDR3. V shed 4 bases, J shed 5 bases, and the junction held 4 bases outside the gene matches. Looked up from germline, CDR1 is KGHDR and CDR2 is SFDVKD. The CDR3 region is CATSDSDRDEQYF. CDR3 DNA: TGTGCCACCAGTGACTCAGACAGGGACGAGCAGTACTTC.

The chain combines TRBV7-9 with TRBJ2-7, with TRBD2 matching 15 bases. V shed 5 bases and J 2 bases; nucleotides not matched to a gene: 4. Germline CDR1 and CDR2: SEHNR and FQNEAQ (reference sequence). This CDR3 spans 16 amino acids. The CDR3 bases are TGTGCCAGCAGCGACCGGACTAGCGGGGGGGCCTACGAGCAGTACTTC. It yields the protein CASSDRTSGGAYEQYF.

V usage is TRBV7-2 and J usage is TRBJ2-1, with D tentatively TRBD1 (5 bases). This CDR3 contains 13 residues. CDR1 SGHTA and CDR2 FQGNSA come from the germline V gene. V lost 1 base, J lost 15 bases, and 16 bases lay in between. CDR3 sequence (DNA): TGTGCCAGCAGCTTAGGTCAGGTGCAGGGAAGGTTCTTC. Its translation: CASSLGQVQGRFF.

Written as DNA, the CDR3 is TGTGCCAGCAGCTTACGGGCGACTGGCAGGGTCGGAGCTTTCTTT. Protein product: CASSLRATGRVGAFF. The rearrangement links TRBV7-8 to TRBJ1-1; maybe TRBD1 (5 bases). This CDR3 contains 15 residues. The germline gives CDR1 SGHVS, CDR2 FQNEAQ. Between the trimmed V and J ends, which lost 2 bases and 10 bases, there was a span of 20 bases.

With respect to this clonotype: Since the CDR3 does not end with the conserved phenylalanine or tryptophan, this likely comes from a read error. The chain couples TRBV7-9 to TRBJ2-6, with 8 bases identical to TRBD1. CDR3 length: 16 amino acids. Germline V CDR1 and CDR2: SEHNR, FQNEAQ (reference sequence). Unmatched junction bases numbered 10, after V lost 11 bases and J lost 1 base. The CDR3 loop reads CAGGQGGTSGANVLTS. Written as DNA, the CDR3 is TGTGCCGGAGGACAGGGCGGCACTTCTGGGGCCAACGTCCTGACTTCC.

In its sample, this clonotype was seen many times. The chain couples TRBV3-1 to TRBJ2-1; D remains unclear. Germline V gives CDR1 LGHDT, CDR2 YNNKEL (reference sequence). This CDR3 is built from 12 residues. Trimming removed 1 base at V and 6 bases at J, with 4 bases between. CDR3 protein: CASSQGGNEQFF. Here the CDR3 DNA reads TGTGCCAGCAGCCAAGGAGGCAATGAGCAGTTCTTC.